The rows below give T cell receptor beta chains drawn from one sample of a study of shared clonotypes between healthy human individuals. The method was immunoSEQ multiplex PCR; TCRdb's version includes in-frame clones alone and lacks a portion of them. The sample includes 1.5 million to 2.5 million clones, approximately 94% of them seen just once. Sequencing was carried out using naive CD8+ T cells sorted from blood. The receptors originated from a man aged 18-30 years in good health. CDR3s include the opening cysteine and the closing phenylalanine or tryptophan. Each record gives: D gene, J gene, clone size, V gene, CDR3 protein, CDR3 DNA. The D gene is left open where the match is weak. The listing skips clone size in some rows; elsewhere it reads once, few, many or a size class.

d_gene: TRBD1
j_gene: TRBJ1-5
abundance: .
v_gene: TRBV27
CDR3aa: CASAPQGAVQPQHF
CDR3nt: TGTGCCAGCGCCCCACAGGGGGCAGTTCAGCCCCAGCATTTT

d_gene: TRBD1
j_gene: TRBJ2-7
abundance: few
v_gene: TRBV4-3
CDR3aa: CASSAGQGSSYEQYF
CDR3nt: TGCGCCAGCAGCGCGGGACAGGGAAGCTCCTACGAGCAGTACTTC

d_gene: .
j_gene: TRBJ2-2
abundance: .
v_gene: TRBV9
CDR3aa: CASSAWGGPGGELFF
CDR3nt: TGTGCCAGCAGCGCCTGGGGGGGGCCAGGCGGGGAGCTGTTTTTT

d_gene: TRBD1
j_gene: TRBJ1-2
abundance: .
v_gene: TRBV5-4
CDR3aa: CASSFTGGSGYTF
CDR3nt: TGTGCCAGCAGCTTTACAGGGGGAAGCGGCTACACCTTC

d_gene: .
j_gene: TRBJ2-7
abundance: .
v_gene: TRBV27
CDR3aa: CASSPIGGDLLSYEQYF
CDR3nt: TGTGCCAGCAGTCCCATAGGCGGGGATCTCCTGAGCTACGAGCAGTACTTC

d_gene: TRBD1
j_gene: TRBJ1-1
abundance: .
v_gene: TRBV4-1
CDR3aa: CASSQVTTGWMSEAFF
CDR3nt: TGCGCCAGCAGCCAAGTCACGACAGGGTGGATGAGTGAAGCTTTCTTT

d_gene: TRBD2
j_gene: TRBJ2-2
abundance: .
v_gene: TRBV9
CDR3aa: CASSVVRREAPELFF
CDR3nt: TGTGCCAGCAGCGTAGTCCGACGGGAGGCCCCCGAGCTGTTTTTT

d_gene: .
j_gene: TRBJ1-2
abundance: .
v_gene: TRBV5-8
CDR3aa: CASNLWDTDNYGYTF
CDR3nt: TGTGCCAGCAACCTCTGGGACACCGATAACTATGGCTACACCTTC

d_gene: .
j_gene: TRBJ2-7
abundance: .
v_gene: TRBV6-6
CDR3aa: CASGIVNNEQYF
CDR3nt: TGTGCCAGCGGAATAGTAAACAACGAGCAGTACTTC

d_gene: TRBD1
j_gene: TRBJ2-1
abundance: .
v_gene: TRBV7-3
CDR3aa: CASSLTTGGHNEQFF
CDR3nt: TGTGCCAGCAGCTTAACTACAGGGGGCCACAATGAGCAGTTCTTC

d_gene: TRBD2
j_gene: TRBJ2-3
abundance: .
v_gene: TRBV9
CDR3aa: CASSLAGGSTDTQYF
CDR3nt: TGTGCCAGCAGCTTAGCGGGAGGGAGCACAGATACGCAGTATTTT

d_gene: .
j_gene: TRBJ2-3
abundance: .
v_gene: TRBV2
CDR3aa: CASTQGMVTDTQYF
CDR3nt: TGTGCCAGTACACAGGGAATGGTCACAGATACGCAGTATTTT

d_gene: TRBD2
j_gene: TRBJ2-3
abundance: once
v_gene: TRBV27
CDR3aa: CASSSPTSGYTDTQYF
CDR3nt: TGTGCCAGCAGTTCCCCGACTAGCGGATACACAGATACGCAGTATTTT

d_gene: .
j_gene: TRBJ2-7
abundance: .
v_gene: TRBV5-6
CDR3aa: CASSRLTGAWSSTDF
CDR3nt: TGTGCCAGCTCTCGTTTAACAGGAGCTTGGTCGAGCACGGACTTC

d_gene: .
j_gene: TRBJ2-7
abundance: .
v_gene: TRBV30
CDR3aa: CAWSVMGGPYEQYF
CDR3nt: TGTGCCTGGAGTGTAATGGGAGGCCCCTACGAGCAGTACTTC

d_gene: TRBD1
j_gene: TRBJ2-7
abundance: .
v_gene: TRBV5-6
CDR3aa: CASSLTGGGSYEQYF
CDR3nt: TGTGCCAGCAGCCTTACAGGGGGAGGCTCCTACGAGCAGTACTTC

d_gene: .
j_gene: TRBJ1-5
abundance: .
v_gene: TRBV5-6
CDR3aa: CASSPGDGSSNQPQHF
CDR3nt: TGTGCCAGCAGCCCCGGGGACGGGAGTAGCAATCAGCCCCAGCATTTT

d_gene: .
j_gene: TRBJ2-5
abundance: .
v_gene: TRBV9
CDR3aa: CASSQNSYQETQYF
CDR3nt: TGTGCCAGCAGCCAGAACAGTTACCAAGAGACCCAGTACTTC

d_gene: .
j_gene: TRBJ2-1
abundance: .
v_gene: TRBV30
CDR3aa: CAWSVGQGFNEQFF
CDR3nt: TGTGCCTGGAGTGTTGGGCAGGGGTTCAATGAGCAGTTCTTC

d_gene: .
j_gene: TRBJ2-1
abundance: once
v_gene: TRBV29-1
CDR3aa: CSVEVRPRGGSYNEQFF
CDR3nt: TGCAGCGTTGAAGTACGGCCGCGGGGCGGGTCCTACAATGAGCAGTTCTTC

d_gene: .
j_gene: TRBJ2-7
abundance: .
v_gene: TRBV9
CDR3aa: CASSVAGEYEQYF
CDR3nt: TGTGCCAGCAGCGTAGCTGGCGAATACGAGCAGTACTTC

d_gene: .
j_gene: TRBJ2-5
abundance: .
v_gene: TRBV2
CDR3aa: CASTDMQETQYF
CDR3nt: TGTGCCAGCACCGACATGCAAGAGACCCAGTACTTC

d_gene: .
j_gene: TRBJ2-7
abundance: .
v_gene: TRBV2
CDR3aa: CATGASYEQYF
CDR3nt: TGTGCCACCGGGGCCTCCTACGAGCAGTACTTC

d_gene: TRBD2
j_gene: TRBJ2-7
abundance: .
v_gene: TRBV29-1
CDR3aa: CSVQATSGSGEQYF
CDR3nt: TGCAGCGTGCAAGCTACTAGCGGATCTGGAGAGCAGTACTTC

d_gene: .
j_gene: TRBJ2-7
abundance: .
v_gene: TRBV2
CDR3aa: CASRGLAQEQYF
CDR3nt: TGTGCCAGCAGGGGCTTAGCGCAAGAGCAGTACTTC

d_gene: .
j_gene: TRBJ1-1
abundance: .
v_gene: TRBV7-9
CDR3aa: CASSPQGSTEAFF
CDR3nt: TGTGCCAGCAGCCCTCAAGGGAGCACTGAAGCTTTCTTT

d_gene: .
j_gene: TRBJ1-5
abundance: .
v_gene: TRBV2
CDR3aa: CASERGPRQPQHF
CDR3nt: TGTGCCAGCGAACGGGGGCCCCGGCAGCCCCAGCATTTT

d_gene: TRBD1
j_gene: TRBJ2-7
abundance: .
v_gene: TRBV27
CDR3aa: CASSLTDTGVGQYF
CDR3nt: TGTGCCAGCAGTTTAACCGACACAGGGGTAGGGCAGTACTTC

d_gene: .
j_gene: TRBJ2-7
abundance: .
v_gene: TRBV4-3
CDR3aa: CASSQDQIGGSYEQYF
CDR3nt: TGCGCCAGCAGCCAAGACCAGATAGGCGGCTCCTACGAGCAATACTTC

d_gene: .
j_gene: TRBJ2-1
abundance: .
v_gene: TRBV9
CDR3aa: CASSVDIGSKVYNEQFF
CDR3nt: TGTGCCAGCAGCGTAGATATCGGGTCTAAGGTCTACAATGAGCAGTTCTTC

d_gene: .
j_gene: TRBJ2-7
abundance: once
v_gene: TRBV27
CDR3aa: CASSLFGFDEQYF
CDR3nt: TGTGCCAGCAGTTTATTTGGGTTTGACGAGCAGTACTTC

d_gene: .
j_gene: TRBJ2-7
abundance: .
v_gene: TRBV6-6
CDR3aa: CASSYSRDSFSYEQYF
CDR3nt: TGTGCCAGCAGTTACTCCCGGGACTCCTTCTCCTACGAGCAGTACTTC

d_gene: .
j_gene: TRBJ1-1
abundance: .
v_gene: TRBV5-6
CDR3aa: CASSFYGNTEAFF
CDR3nt: TGTGCCAGCAGCTTCTACGGAAACACTGAAGCTTTCTTT

d_gene: TRBD1
j_gene: TRBJ2-1
abundance: .
v_gene: TRBV13
CDR3aa: CASSLGSGQGDDNEQFF
CDR3nt: TGTGCCAGCAGCTTAGGTAGCGGACAGGGGGATGACAATGAGCAGTTCTTC

d_gene: .
j_gene: TRBJ2-6
abundance: .
v_gene: TRBV7-6
CDR3aa: CASSLAWSISGANVLTF
CDR3nt: TGTGCCAGCAGCTTAGCGTGGTCGATCTCTGGGGCCAACGTCCTGACTTTC

d_gene: .
j_gene: TRBJ1-1
abundance: .
v_gene: TRBV6-5
CDR3aa: CATQQGLSTEAFF
CDR3nt: TGTGCCACCCAACAGGGTTTGAGCACTGAAGCTTTCTTT

d_gene: TRBD2
j_gene: TRBJ2-1
abundance: .
v_gene: TRBV30
CDR3aa: CAYDASGSPSLDEQFF
CDR3nt: TGTGCCTATGATGCTAGCGGGAGCCCTAGTTTGGATGAGCAGTTCTTC

d_gene: TRBD1
j_gene: TRBJ1-1
abundance: .
v_gene: TRBV7-9
CDR3aa: CASSQDRGPWPEAFF
CDR3nt: TGTGCCAGCAGCCAGGACAGGGGGCCATGGCCTGAAGCTTTCTTT

d_gene: .
j_gene: TRBJ1-1
abundance: .
v_gene: TRBV5-1
CDR3aa: CASSLDGLGTEAFF
CDR3nt: TGCGCCAGCAGCTTGGACGGGCTAGGTACTGAAGCTTTCTTT

d_gene: TRBD1
j_gene: TRBJ2-5
abundance: .
v_gene: TRBV6-1
CDR3aa: CASSEGQAMETQYF
CDR3nt: TGTGCCAGCAGTGAGGGACAGGCGATGGAGACCCAGTACTTC

d_gene: TRBD2
j_gene: TRBJ2-3
abundance: .
v_gene: TRBV10-3
CDR3aa: CAISDHRGGAADTQYF
CDR3nt: TGTGCCATCAGTGACCACCGGGGGGGTGCGGCAGATACGCAGTATTTT

d_gene: TRBD2
j_gene: TRBJ2-7
abundance: .
v_gene: TRBV28
CDR3aa: CASSPVAGVSREQYF
CDR3nt: TGTGCCAGCAGTCCGGTGGCGGGGGTTTCCCGCGAGCAGTACTTC

d_gene: TRBD2
j_gene: TRBJ2-7
abundance: .
v_gene: TRBV4-3
CDR3aa: CASSQDLGEGGVNYEQYF
CDR3nt: TGCGCCAGCAGCCAAGATCTCGGCGAGGGAGGGGTGAATTACGAGCAGTACTTC

d_gene: TRBD1
j_gene: TRBJ2-3
abundance: .
v_gene: TRBV12-5
CDR3aa: CASGYGTGGTDTQYF
CDR3nt: TGTGCTAGTGGTTACGGGACAGGGGGCACAGATACGCAGTATTTT